This TCR beta chain was sequenced in a study of cytomegalovirus exposure and HLA in healthy donors. Unrecorded immune exposures were likely, despite nominal health at sampling. There are a few counts of this clone. The CDR3 is made up of 14 amino acids. Trimming at V came to 6 bases and at J to 4 bases, leaving 5 bases not matched to a gene. Germline-derived CDR1 and CDR2 are LGHNA and YNFKEQ. PCR used 60 Vbeta primers and 13 Jbeta primers. Assay: immunoSEQ multiplex PCR; the TCRdb copy retains only in-frame clones and omits some. The table includes around 72,000 clones, 65% to 70% detected once. This TCR derives from a man in his forties in good health and CMV-seropositive. The specimen sequenced was PBMCs. This rearrangement joins TRBV4-2 to TRBJ2-2, with TRBD1 matching 7 bases. CDR3 bases: TGTGCCAGCAGTCGGGACAGATCCACCGGGGAGCTGTTTTTT. Protein: CASSRDRSTGELFF.